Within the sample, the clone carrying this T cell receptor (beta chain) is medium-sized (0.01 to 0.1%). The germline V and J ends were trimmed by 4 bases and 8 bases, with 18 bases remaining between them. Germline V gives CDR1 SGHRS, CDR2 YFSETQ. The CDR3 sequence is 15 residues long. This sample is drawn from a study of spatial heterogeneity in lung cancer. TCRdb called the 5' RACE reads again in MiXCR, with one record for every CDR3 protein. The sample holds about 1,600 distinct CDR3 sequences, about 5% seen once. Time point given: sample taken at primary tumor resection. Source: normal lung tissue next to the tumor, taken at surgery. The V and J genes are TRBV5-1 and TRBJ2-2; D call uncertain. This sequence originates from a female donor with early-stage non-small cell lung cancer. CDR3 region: CASSLTSLSSGELFF. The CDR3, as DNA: TGCGCCAGCAGCCTTACATCCCTTTCATCGGGGGAGCTGTTTTTT.